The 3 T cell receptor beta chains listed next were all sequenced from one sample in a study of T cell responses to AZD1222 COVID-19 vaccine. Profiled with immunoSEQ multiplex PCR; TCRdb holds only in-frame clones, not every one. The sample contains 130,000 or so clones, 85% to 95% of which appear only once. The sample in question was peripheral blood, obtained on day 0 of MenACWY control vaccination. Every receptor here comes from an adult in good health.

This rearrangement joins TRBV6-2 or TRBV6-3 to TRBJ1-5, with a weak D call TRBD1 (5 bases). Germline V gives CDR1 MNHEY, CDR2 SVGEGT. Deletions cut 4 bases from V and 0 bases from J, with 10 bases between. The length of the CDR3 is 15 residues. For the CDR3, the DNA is TGTGCCAGCAGTTCCCCGGGACGTAGCAATCAGCCCCAGCATTTT. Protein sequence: CASSSPGRSNQPQHF.

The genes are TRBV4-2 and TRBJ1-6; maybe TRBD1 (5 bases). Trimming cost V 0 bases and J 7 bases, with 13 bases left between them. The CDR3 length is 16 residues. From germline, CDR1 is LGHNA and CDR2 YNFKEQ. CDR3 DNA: TGTGCCAGCAGCCAAGATCGGGACCCAAGAAATTCACCCCTCCACTTT. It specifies CASSQDRDPRNSPLHF.

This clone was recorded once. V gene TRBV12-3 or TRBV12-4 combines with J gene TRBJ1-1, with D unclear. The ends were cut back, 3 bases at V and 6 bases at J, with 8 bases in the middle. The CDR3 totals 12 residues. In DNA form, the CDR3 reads TGTGCCAGCAGTTTCCTTGGCTCTGAAGCTTTCTTT. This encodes CASSFLGSEAFF.